A single sample is the source of the 24 T cell receptor beta chains below, sequenced in a study of a mutant IDH1 vaccine in newly diagnosed glioma. Sample time point: week 47, end of study. The vaccine gave 300 ug of a 20-mer mutant IDH1 peptide subcutaneously per dose. Antigen specificity for these receptors is unknown. TCRdb keeps only in-frame clones here, not all; method: immunoSEQ multiplex PCR. The table shows fewer than 35,000 clones, with 84% occurring only once. Source: PBMCs, taken from a glioma patient whose treatment included an IDH1 peptide vaccine. The receptor source for this set is a man between 25 and 39 years old with glioma.

The V gene is TRBV27, the J gene TRBJ2-7, with a weak D call TRBD1 (6 bases). With 6 bases removed from V and 2 bases from J, the gap between germline ends came to 14 bases. The germline V gene has CDR1 MNHEY and CDR2 SMNVEV (reference sequence). CDR3 length equals 14 residues. The CDR3 bases are TGTGCCAGCAGCCGGGCTAGGGGGACCTACGAGCAGTACTTC. It specifies CASSRARGTYEQYF.

This clone was recorded a few times. The chain recombines TRBV29-1 with TRBJ1-1; D call uncertain. CDR1 is SQVTM, CDR2 ANQGSEA, per germline. Trimming removed 4 bases from V and 1 base from J, with 13 bases in between. The CDR3 loop spans 14 amino acids. CDR3 DNA: TGCAGCGTTGGTATCTCCGTTCAGAACACTGAAGCTTTCTTT. Translated, it gives CSVGISVQNTEAFF.

J is TRBJ2-1 and V is TRBV2; 16 bases fit TRBD2. CDR3 size: 18 residues. V dropped 2 bases and J dropped 6; count of bases not matched to a gene: 7. Germline CDR1 is SNHLY and CDR2 is FYNNEI. The CDR3: CASSEPGTSGRAVNEQFF. CDR3 DNA: TGTGCCAGCAGTGAACCCGGGACTAGCGGGAGGGCCGTCAATGAGCAGTTCTTC.

The chain combines TRBV19 with TRBJ1-1; D gene uncertain. The CDR3 has 13 amino acids. V was shortened by 3 bases and J by 1 base, with 6 bases between the two germline ends. The germline V gene has CDR1 LNHDA and CDR2 SQIVND (reference sequence). CDR3 bases: TGTGCCAGTAGTATCTCCTGGAACACTGAAGCTTTCTTT. It encodes CASSISWNTEAFF.

This sequence joins TRBV4-1 and TRBJ1-1; TRBD1 agrees at 9 bases. Germline V gene data show CDR1 as MGHRA and CDR2 as YSYEKL. The CDR3 spans 19 residues. J lost 3 bases, V lost 4 bases, and 18 bases had no gene match. CDR3 amino acids: CASSRGGTLGTGIDTEAFF. The CDR3 nucleotides read TGCGCCAGCAGCCGCGGTGGTACTTTGGGGACAGGGATTGACACTGAAGCTTTCTTT.

This chain joins TRBV5-1 and TRBJ2-7; D is possibly TRBD2 (7 bases). V lost 0 bases and J 3 bases, leaving 13 bases between the germline ends. The germline CDR1 and CDR2 sequences are SGHRS and YFSETQ. The CDR3 has 15 residues. The CDR3 DNA reads TGCGCCAGCAGCTTGGAACAGGGAGGGATCTACGAGCAGTACTTC. It is translated as CASSLEQGGIYEQYF. Together with reference TRBV5-1 and TRBJ2-7, the CDR3 gives the full variable domain: KAGVTQTPRYLIKTRGQQVTLSCSPISGHRSVSWYQQTPGQGLQFLFEYFSETQRNKGNFPGRFSGRQFSNSRSEMNVSTLELGDSALYLCASSLEQGGIYEQYFGPGTRLTVT.

The gene calls are TRBV6-1 and TRBJ1-6, with D possibly being TRBD1 (5 bases). The CDR3 has 16 residues. V was clipped by 0 bases and J by 7 bases, with 13 bases between them. The V gene's germline CDR1 is MNHNS and CDR2 SASEGT. CDR3 loop: CASSEAVGAPNSPLHF. The CDR3 nucleotides are TGTGCCAGCAGTGAAGCGGTTGGGGCGCCAAATTCACCCCTCCACTTT.

J is TRBJ2-7 and V is TRBV7-2; no reliable D call. The germline V gene has CDR1 SGHTA and CDR2 FQGNSA. The CDR3 length is 13 residues. Trimming took 4 bases from V and 5 from J, leaving 12 bases between them. Here the CDR3 DNA reads TGTGCCAGCAGCTCCCTCGAGGTCCACGAGCAGTACTTC. Translating it yields CASSSLEVHEQYF.

The sample holds one count of this clone. The rearrangement joins TRBV27 to TRBJ1-1, with TRBD1 matching over 7 bases. The CDR3 covers 14 residues. Germline trimming cut 6 bases from V and 0 bases from J; bases unmatched to any gene: 4. Germline values: CDR1 MNHEY, CDR2 SMNVEV (reference sequence). The CDR3 sequence is CASSPDRMNTEAFF. The CDR3 bases are TGTGCCAGCAGCCCGGACAGGATGAACACTGAAGCTTTCTTT.

This chain uses TRBV27 with TRBJ1-3; maybe TRBD1 (6 bases). Per the germline V gene, CDR1 is MNHEY and CDR2 is SMNVEV (reference sequence). The CDR3 consists of 14 residues. V was trimmed by 5 bases and J by 4 bases, leaving 12 bases between them. CDR3 sequence reads: CASSHTGSGNTIYF. The CDR3 DNA sequence: TGTGCCAGCAGTCATACAGGGTCAGGAAACACCATATATTTT.

This clone came up once. The chain employs TRBV5-1 and TRBJ1-2; 8 nucleotides agree with TRBD1. Trimming took 4 bases from V and 6 from J; bases not matched to a gene: 8. This CDR3 has 14 amino acids. CDR1 and CDR2 (germline): SGHRS, YFSETQ. CDR3 coding DNA: TGCGCCAGCAGCCCCGGACAGGGCGGTGATGGCTACACCTTC. The encoded protein is CASSPGQGGDGYTF.

The J gene is TRBJ2-3, the V gene TRBV28, with D possibly TRBD1 on 6 matching bases. The CDR3 contains 17 residues. With 4 bases removed from V and 2 bases from J, the gap between germline ends came to 19 bases. Germline values: CDR1 MDHEN, CDR2 SYDVKM. The CDR3 DNA is TGTGCCAGCAGTTACAGGGCCGACAACCACTTCACAGATACGCAGTATTTT. Translating it yields CASSYRADNHFTDTQYF.

The chain links TRBV13 to TRBJ2-7, with 10 positions matching TRBD2. Germline CDR1 PRHDT, CDR2 FYEKMQ (reference sequence). This CDR3 contains 15 residues. Trimming removed 3 bases from V and 3 bases from J; junction bases left unmatched: 5. The CDR3 DNA reads TGTGCCAGCAGCTTCAAAGCGGGAGGGTTCTACGAGCAGTACTTC. Its protein product is CASSFKAGGFYEQYF.

The chain links TRBV19 to TRBJ1-2; 7 bases fit TRBD1. The CDR3 consists of 16 residues. Germline CDR1 is LNHDA and CDR2 is SQIVND (reference sequence). Trimming cost V 4 bases and J 3 bases; bases outside gene matches: 11. Written as DNA, the CDR3 is TGTGCCAGTAGTACAATAGACAGGGAGATCGACTATGGCTACACCTTC. Amino acids: CASSTIDREIDYGYTF.

V usage is TRBV10-3 and J usage is TRBJ2-5; 12 nucleotides agree with TRBD2. Matching the DNA end better, TRBJ2-7 makes the J call doubtful. The CDR3 loop spans 14 amino acids. Germline-derived CDR1 and CDR2 are ENHRY and SYGVKD. The CDR3: CAIRTSGGSYEQYF. The CDR3 DNA is TGTGCCATCAGGACTAGCGGGGGCTCCTACGAGCAGTACTTC.

The genes are TRBV5-4 and TRBJ2-4; TRBD1 agrees at 7 bases. The CDR3 totals 16 residues. V lost 1 base to trimming and J lost 3 bases; unmatched junction nucleotides: 7. Germline V gene sequence: CDR1 SGHNT, CDR2 YYREEE (reference sequence). The CDR3 reads CASSLNPGQLKNIQYF. The CDR3 coding sequence is TGTGCCAGCAGCTTGAATCCGGGACAGCTCAAAAACATTCAGTACTTC.

The V gene is TRBV5-5, the J gene TRBJ1-1; tentative D call: TRBD1 (5 bases). Germline V gives CDR1 SGHKS, CDR2 YYEKEE (reference sequence). Trimming stripped 2 bases from V and 8 bases from J, with 16 bases between. This CDR3 has 14 amino acids. CDR3 DNA: TGTGCCAGCAGCTTCCGGGACCGAGGACTAGAAGCTTTCTTT. Translation: CASSFRDRGLEAFF. Variable domain in full (rest from reference TRBV5-5 and TRBJ1-1): DAGVTQSPTHLIKTRGQQVTLRCSPISGHKSVSWYQQVLGQGPQFIFQYYEKEERGRGNFPDRFSARQFPNYSSELNVNALLLGDSALYLCASSFRDRGLEAFFGQGTRLTVV.

Only a few counts were recorded for this clone. The V gene is TRBV10-3, the J gene TRBJ2-7; TRBD1 might be the D (5 bases). The CDR3 loop spans 12 amino acids. The V gene's germline CDR1 is ENHRY and CDR2 SYGVKD. Trimming removed 6 bases from V and 2 bases from J, with 8 bases in between. Here the CDR3 DNA reads TGTGCCATCAGGACAGAGCCCTACGAGCAGTACTTC. Translation: CAIRTEPYEQYF.

The V gene is TRBV5-1, the J gene TRBJ2-7; 10 nucleotides match TRBD2. V lost 3 bases and J lost 4; bases outside the gene matches: 10. Looked up from germline, CDR1 is SGHRS and CDR2 is YFSETQ. The CDR3 spans 16 residues. CDR3 protein: CASSSSRASGRYEQYF. The CDR3 nucleotides read TGCGCCAGCAGCTCCTCAAGGGCTAGCGGGAGATACGAGCAGTACTTC.

The chain carries TRBV5-1 and TRBJ1-1; the D is unclear. With 0 bases removed from V and 1 base from J, the gap between germline ends came to 10 bases. This CDR3 is built from 15 residues. Germline-derived CDR1 and CDR2 are SGHRS and YFSETQ. The CDR3 nucleotides read TGCGCCAGCAGCTTGGGATTTCGGAAGAACACTGAAGCTTTCTTT. It translates to CASSLGFRKNTEAFF.

V and J are TRBV27 and TRBJ1-2; the match to TRBD1 covers 7 bases. The CDR3 sequence is 15 residues long. The V and J ends lost 5 bases and 4 bases, in that order; junction bases with no gene match: 10. From germline, CDR1 is MNHEY and CDR2 SMNVEV (reference sequence). In nucleotides, the CDR3 is TGTGCCAGCAGTCCTCGGACAGGTAAGCTCTATGGCTACACCTTC. It translates to CASSPRTGKLYGYTF.

This clone showed up just a few times. The chain couples TRBV9 to TRBJ1-4; no clear D gene. Germline V gene data show CDR1 as SGDLS and CDR2 as YYNGEE. V shed 3 bases and J shed 4 bases, with 4 bases lying between them. The CDR3 runs to 12 residues. CDR3 amino acids: CASSDSNEKLFF. Here the CDR3 DNA reads TGTGCCAGCAGCGACAGTAATGAAAAACTGTTTTTT.

The V gene is TRBV7-2, the J gene TRBJ2-3, with D unclear. The length of the CDR3 is 12 residues. V gave up 5 bases and J gave up 5 bases, with 8 bases separating them. Germline V gene lookup returns CDR1 SGHTA and CDR2 FQGNSA. The CDR3 region is CASSLRLDTQYF. The CDR3 DNA is TGTGCCAGCAGCCTCCGTCTAGATACGCAGTATTTT.

This chain joins TRBV19 and TRBJ2-4; D tentatively reads TRBD1 or TRBD2 (5 bases each). V lost 6 bases to trimming and J lost 7 bases, with 16 bases between them. CDR1 LNHDA and CDR2 SQIVND come from the germline V gene (reference sequence). The CDR3 loop spans 14 amino acids. CDR3 coding DNA: TGTGCCAGTAGCTGGGACGGGCAAGGGAACATTCAGTACTTC. Amino acids: CASSWDGQGNIQYF.